This is a list of T cell receptor beta chains from one sample in a study of shared clonotypes between healthy human individuals. Sequenced by immunoSEQ multiplex PCR; TCRdb stores in-frame clones only, minus some. Seen here are approximately 99,000 clones, under 70% observed once, and the top ten hold over 20%. Sample: memory CD8+ T cells sorted from blood. These TCRs come from a woman in her twenties or thirties in good health. The CDR3 runs from the conserved cysteine through the conserved F or W. The order of the fields is J gene, clone size, D gene, V gene, CDR3 DNA, CDR3 protein. D genes are given only for firm matches. The size of a clone is reported for some rows only, either as once, few or many, or as a class for expanded clones.

>TRBJ2-6|NA|NA|TRBV7-6
TGTGCCAGCAGCTCCGGGGGATCTGGGGCCAACGTCCTGACTTTC
CASSSGGSGANVLTF
>TRBJ2-2|few|TRBD2|TRBV13
TGTGCCAGCCGGACTAGCGGGAGGGCCGGTCCCGGGGAGCTGTTTTTT
CASRTSGRAGPGELFF
>TRBJ1-2|many|NA|TRBV9
TGTGCCAGCAGCAATCACCCGGGCCCAGCTAACTATGGCTACACCTTC
CASSNHPGPANYGYTF
>TRBJ2-7|many|NA|TRBV27
TGTGCCAGCGGCTACGAGCAGTACTTC
CASGYEQYF
>TRBJ2-7|NA|NA|TRBV1
TGCAATACGGCGAGACGGGACTCCTCCTCCTACGAGCAGTACTTC
CNTARRDSSSYEQYF
>TRBJ1-2|medium-sized|NA|TRBV6-5
TGTGCCAGCAGTTATCAGGGCGGGTCTGATGGCTACACCTTC
CASSYQGGSDGYTF
>TRBJ2-2|NA|NA|TRBV7-7
TGTGCCAGCAGCTTCGAAGTGGGGTTTTACACCGGGGAGCTGTTTTTT
CASSFEVGFYTGELFF
>TRBJ2-7|NA|TRBD2|TRBV27
TGTGCCAGCAGTTTAAGGCGGGAGGGCTTTCGATTCGAGCAGTACTTC
CASSLRREGFRFEQYF
>TRBJ1-1|NA|NA|TRBV15
TGTGCCACCAGCAGAGAGAGGACAGACTCGAACACTGAAGCTTTCTTT
CATSRERTDSNTEAFF
>TRBJ2-1|NA|TRBD2|TRBV7-3
TGTGCCAGCAGCTTATACACCAGCGGGAGTTTGGATGAGCAGTTCTTC
CASSLYTSGSLDEQFF
>TRBJ1-1|NA|NA|TRBV6-5
TGTGCCAGCAGCCGGGACTTGGGCAACGCTGAAGCTTTCTTT
CASSRDLGNAEAFF
>TRBJ2-7|NA|NA|TRBV10-3
TGTGCCATCAGTGAGAGGGTCGAAGTCGAGCAGTACTTC
CAISERVEVEQYF
>TRBJ1-2|NA|NA|TRBV27
TGTGCCAGCAGTACTTTCGGCAGGGGACTTTACACCTTC
CASSTFGRGLYTF
>TRBJ2-5|NA|NA|TRBV28
TGTGCCAGCAGTCCCGGACACCGAGAGACCCAGTACTTC
CASSPGHRETQYF
>TRBJ2-5|NA|NA|TRBV7-9
TGTGCCAGCAGCGGGCAGGACAGAGCGTACCAAGAGACCCAGTACTTC
CASSGQDRAYQETQYF
>TRBJ2-2|NA|NA|TRBV4-1
TGCGCCAGCAGCCAAATCCTGGGGGCGACCGGGGAGCTGTTTTTT
CASSQILGATGELFF
>TRBJ2-7|NA|NA|TRBV11-2
TGTGCCAGCAGCCCCTGGCGGGATGCCTACGAGCAGTACTTC
CASSPWRDAYEQYF
>TRBJ2-3|NA|NA|TRBV5-1
TGCGCCAGCAGCTTAGGCACTCAAGGAGATACGCAGTATTTT
CASSLGTQGDTQYF